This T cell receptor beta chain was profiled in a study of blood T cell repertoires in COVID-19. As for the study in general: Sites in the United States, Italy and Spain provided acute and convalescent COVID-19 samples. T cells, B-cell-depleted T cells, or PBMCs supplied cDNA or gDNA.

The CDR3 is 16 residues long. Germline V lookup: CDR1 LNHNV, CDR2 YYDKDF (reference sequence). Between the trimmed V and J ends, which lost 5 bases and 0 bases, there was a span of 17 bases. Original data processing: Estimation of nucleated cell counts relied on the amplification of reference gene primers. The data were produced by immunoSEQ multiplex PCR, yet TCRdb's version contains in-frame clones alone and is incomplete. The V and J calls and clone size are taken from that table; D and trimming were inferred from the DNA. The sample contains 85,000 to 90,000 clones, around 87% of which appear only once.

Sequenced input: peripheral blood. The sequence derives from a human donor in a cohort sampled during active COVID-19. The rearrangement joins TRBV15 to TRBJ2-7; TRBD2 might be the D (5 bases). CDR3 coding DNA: TGTGCCACCAGCGCCCTTAGGCAGGACTCCTCCTACGAGCAGTACTTC. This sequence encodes CATSALRQDSSYEQYF.